Listed here is a single T cell receptor beta chain. What it binds is not known. PCR primers comprised 60 Vbeta and 13 Jbeta primers. Profiled with immunoSEQ multiplex PCR; TCRdb holds only in-frame clones, not every one. The repertoire shows approximately 150,000 clones; the top ten hold 0.85% to 1%. This entry belongs to a study of cytomegalovirus exposure and HLA in healthy donors. Findings of the study overall: Across HLA loci, a later analysis found differing TCR association rates, with DRB1 most and HLA-C fewest.

The CDR3 spans 16 residues. Trimming took 6 bases from V and 1 from J, leaving 17 bases between them. In germline, CDR1 is MGHDK, CDR2 SYGVNS. The chain couples TRBV25-1 to TRBJ2-3, with TRBD2 as a possible D gene (5 bases). This sequence originates from a male donor in good health and CMV-seronegative. The sample was PBMCs. CDR3 sequence reads: CASSPPGSLGTDTQYF. CDR3 nucleotide sequence: TGTGCCAGCAGCCCTCCGGGATCCTTGGGCACAGATACGCAGTATTTT.